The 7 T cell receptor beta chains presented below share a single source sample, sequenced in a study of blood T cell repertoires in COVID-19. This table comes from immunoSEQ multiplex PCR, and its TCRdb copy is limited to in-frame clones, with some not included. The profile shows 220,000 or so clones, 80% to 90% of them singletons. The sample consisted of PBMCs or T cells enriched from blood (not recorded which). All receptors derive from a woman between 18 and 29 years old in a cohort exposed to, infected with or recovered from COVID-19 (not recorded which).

CDR3 sequence reads: CASSFGGQGRNEQFF. In DNA form, the CDR3 reads TGTGCCAGCAGCTTCGGGGGACAGGGTAGGAATGAGCAGTTCTTC. This sequence joins TRBV11-3 and TRBJ2-1; 9 bases match TRBD1. CDR3 length: 15 residues. The V and J ends lost 3 bases and 7 bases, in that order; junction bases with no gene match: 7. CDR1 and CDR2 from the germline V gene are SGHNT and YENEEA.

The CDR3: CASKQGQYQPQHF. In DNA form, the CDR3 reads TGTGCCAGCAAGCAGGGACAGTATCAGCCCCAGCATTTT. This chain uses TRBV2 with TRBJ1-5, with 7 positions matching TRBD1. There are 13 residues in the CDR3. V was clipped by 7 bases and J by 5 bases; unmatched bases: 5. CDR1 SNHLY and CDR2 FYNNEI come from the germline V gene.

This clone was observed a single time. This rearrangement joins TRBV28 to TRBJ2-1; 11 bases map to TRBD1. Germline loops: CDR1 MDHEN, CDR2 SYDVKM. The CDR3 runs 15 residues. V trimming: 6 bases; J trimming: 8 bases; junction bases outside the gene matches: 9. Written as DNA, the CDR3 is TGTGCCAGCAGCCTTAGGACAGGGGGCGTCGATGAGCAGTTCTTC. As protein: CASSLRTGGVDEQFF.

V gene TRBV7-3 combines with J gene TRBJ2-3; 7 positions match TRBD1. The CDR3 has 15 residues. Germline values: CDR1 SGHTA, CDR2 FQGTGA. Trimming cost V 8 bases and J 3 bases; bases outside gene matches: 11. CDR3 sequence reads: CASCEQGTGTDTQYF. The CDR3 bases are TGTGCCAGCTGCGAACAGGGGACCGGTACAGATACGCAGTATTTT.

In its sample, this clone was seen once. The CDR3 DNA reads as TGTGCCAGCAGCGCAGGCCGCGGGTTTACGGCTGAAGCTTTCTTT. It encodes CASSAGRGFTAEAFF. This chain connects TRBV11-2 to TRBJ1-1; D gene ambiguous. The CDR3 covers 15 residues. V lost 5 bases and J lost 6, with 19 bases in between. Germline V gene lookup returns CDR1 SGHAT and CDR2 FQNNGV.

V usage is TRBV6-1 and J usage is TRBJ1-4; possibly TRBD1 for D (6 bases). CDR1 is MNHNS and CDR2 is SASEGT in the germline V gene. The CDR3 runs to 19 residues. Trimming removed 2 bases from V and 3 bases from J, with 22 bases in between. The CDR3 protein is CASSEREGVDVASNEKLFF. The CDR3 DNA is TGTGCCAGCAGTGAACGGGAGGGGGTTGATGTTGCGTCTAATGAAAAACTGTTTTTT.

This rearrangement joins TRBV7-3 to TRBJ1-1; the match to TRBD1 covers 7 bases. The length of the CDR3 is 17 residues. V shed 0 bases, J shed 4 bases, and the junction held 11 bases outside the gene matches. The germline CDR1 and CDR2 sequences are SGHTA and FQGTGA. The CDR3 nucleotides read TGTGCCAGCAGCTTAACGGGACAGCGATCGGGTGGCACTGAAGCTTTCTTT. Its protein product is CASSLTGQRSGGTEAFF.